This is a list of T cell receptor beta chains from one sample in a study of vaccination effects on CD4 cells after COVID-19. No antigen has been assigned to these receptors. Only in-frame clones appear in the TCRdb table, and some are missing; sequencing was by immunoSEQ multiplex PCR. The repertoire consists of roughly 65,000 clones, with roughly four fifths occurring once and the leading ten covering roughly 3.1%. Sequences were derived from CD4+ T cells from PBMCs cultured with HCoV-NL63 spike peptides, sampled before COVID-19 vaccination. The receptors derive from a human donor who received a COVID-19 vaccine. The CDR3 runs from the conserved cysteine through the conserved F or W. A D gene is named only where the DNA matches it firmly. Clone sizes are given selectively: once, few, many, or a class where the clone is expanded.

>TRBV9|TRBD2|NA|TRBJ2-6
CASSVATGGPGANVLTF
TGTGCCAGCAGCGTAGCTACGGGGGGGCCCGGGGCCAACGTCCTGACTTTC
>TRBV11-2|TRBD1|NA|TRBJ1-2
CASSLGGQVNYGYTF
TGTGCCAGCAGCTTAGGTGGACAGGTTAACTATGGCTACACCTTC
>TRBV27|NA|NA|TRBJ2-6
CASSLYGANVLTF
TGTGCCAGCAGTTTGTATGGGGCCAACGTCCTGACTTTC
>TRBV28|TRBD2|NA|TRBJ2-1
CASRKRGSYNEQFF
TGTGCCAGCAGGAAGCGGGGGAGTTACAATGAGCAGTTCTTC
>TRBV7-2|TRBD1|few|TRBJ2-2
CASSYRQGALGELFF
TGTGCCAGCAGCTACAGACAGGGCGCCCTGGGGGAGCTGTTTTTT
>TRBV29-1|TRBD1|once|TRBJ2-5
CSVGQGQETQYF
TGCAGCGTCGGACAGGGACAAGAGACCCAGTACTTC
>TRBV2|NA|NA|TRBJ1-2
CASSERVIYGYTF
TGTGCCAGCAGTGAGCGGGTGATCTATGGCTACACCTTC
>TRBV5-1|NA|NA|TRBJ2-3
CASSLAQGADTQYF
TGCGCCAGCAGCTTGGCGCAGGGAGCAGATACGCAGTATTTT
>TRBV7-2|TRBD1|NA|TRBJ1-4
CASSSGGQGRAGKLFF
TGTGCCAGCAGCTCCGGGGGACAGGGGAGGGCTGGAAAACTGTTTTTT
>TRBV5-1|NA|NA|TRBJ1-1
CASSLFQGGTEAFF
TGCGCCAGCAGCTTGTTTCAGGGAGGGACTGAAGCTTTCTTT
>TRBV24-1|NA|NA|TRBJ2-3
CATSEPITRDAQYF
TGTGCCACCAGTGAACCAATTACACGGGATGCGCAGTATTTT
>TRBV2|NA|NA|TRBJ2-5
CASSEVGRETQYF
TGTGCCAGCAGTGAAGTGGGGAGAGAGACCCAGTACTTC
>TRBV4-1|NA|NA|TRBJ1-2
CASSQEIANYGYTF
TGCGCCAGCAGCCAAGAAATAGCTAACTATGGCTACACCTTC
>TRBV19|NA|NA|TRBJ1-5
CASSQGKTQPQHF
TGTGCCAGTAGTCAGGGGAAAACTCAGCCCCAGCATTTT
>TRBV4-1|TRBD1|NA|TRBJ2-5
CASSQDGTGGIETQYF
TGCGCCAGCAGCCAAGATGGGACAGGGGGTATCGAGACCCAGTACTTC
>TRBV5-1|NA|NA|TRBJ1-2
CASSPGTGGYTF
TGCGCCAGCAGCCCAGGGACTGGTGGCTACACCTTC
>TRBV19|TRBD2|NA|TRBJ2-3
CASSVPGLATTDTQYF
TGTGCCAGTAGTGTCCCGGGACTAGCGACCACAGATACGCAGTATTTT
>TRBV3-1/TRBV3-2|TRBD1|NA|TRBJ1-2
CASSQANRQGAYGYTF
TGTGCCAGCAGCCAGGCCAATCGACAGGGAGCCTATGGCTACACCTTC
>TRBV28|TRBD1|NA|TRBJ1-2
CASRSPTGANYGYTF
TGTGCCAGCAGGTCCCCCACAGGGGCCAACTATGGCTACACCTTC
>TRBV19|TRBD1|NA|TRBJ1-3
CASSPQQGHGNTIYF
TGTGCCAGTAGTCCGCAACAGGGGCATGGAAACACCATATATTTT
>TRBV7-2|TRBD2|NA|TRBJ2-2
CASSITSGLNTGELFF
TGTGCCAGCAGCATAACTAGCGGGTTGAACACCGGGGAGCTGTTTTTT
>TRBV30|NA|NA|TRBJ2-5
CAWSVDHQETQYF
TGTGCCTGGAGTGTTGACCACCAAGAGACCCAGTACTTC
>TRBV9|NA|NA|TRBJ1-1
CASSVEGQDNTEAFF
TGTGCCAGCAGCGTAGAGGGGCAGGACAACACTGAAGCTTTCTTT
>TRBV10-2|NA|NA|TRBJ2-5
CASRRDQETQYF
TGCGCCAGCAGAAGGGACCAAGAGACCCAGTACTTC
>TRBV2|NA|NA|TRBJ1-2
CASSEGIIVGYGYTF
TGTGCCAGCAGTGAAGGGATCATCGTTGGCTATGGCTACACCTTC
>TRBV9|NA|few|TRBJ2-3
CASSVIGGAIPDTQYF
TGTGCCAGCAGCGTTATTGGGGGGGCCATACCAGATACGCAGTATTTT
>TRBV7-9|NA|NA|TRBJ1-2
CASSLAEYGYTF
TGTGCCAGCAGCTTAGCCGAGTATGGCTACACCTTC
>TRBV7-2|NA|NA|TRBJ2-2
CASSLATAKTGELFF
TGTGCCAGCAGCTTAGCTACAGCGAAAACCGGGGAGCTGTTTTTT
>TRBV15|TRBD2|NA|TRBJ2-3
CATMAGGTDTQYF
TGTGCCACCATGGCGGGGGGGACAGATACGCAGTATTTT
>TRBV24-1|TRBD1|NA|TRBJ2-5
CATSDTGVQETQYF
TGTGCCACCAGTGACACAGGGGTGCAAGAGACCCAGTACTTC
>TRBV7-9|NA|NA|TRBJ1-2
CASSRGIGGYTF
TGTGCCAGCAGCCGGGGGATCGGGGGCTACACCTTC
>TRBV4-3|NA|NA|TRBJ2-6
CASSPRDGSSSGANVLTF
TGCGCCAGCAGCCCCCGGGACGGCTCCAGCTCTGGGGCCAACGTCCTGACTTTC
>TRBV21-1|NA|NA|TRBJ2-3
CASSRPSSGASTDTQYF
TGTGCCAGCAGCAGACCCTCTAGCGGGGCTAGCACAGATACGCAGTATTTT
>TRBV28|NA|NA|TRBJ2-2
CASSPSFRELFF
TGTGCCAGCAGTCCATCGTTCCGGGAGCTGTTTTTT
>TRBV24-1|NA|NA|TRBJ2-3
CATSDSGAPSTDTQYF
TGTGCCACCAGTGATTCGGGGGCCCCTAGCACAGATACGCAGTATTTT